What follows is one TCR beta chain and its context. This record comes from a study of shared clonotypes between healthy human individuals. Generated by immunoSEQ multiplex PCR, the TCRdb table keeps only in-frame clones and is missing some. The repertoire consists of approximately 1,500,000 clones, with 98% occurring once and the leading ten covering about 0.45%. CDR3 length: 14 amino acids. The germline V gene has CDR1 MNHEY and CDR2 SVGAGI. V trimming: 6 bases; J trimming: 3 bases; junction bases outside the gene matches: 6. Sequencing was done on a sample of naive CD4+ T cells sorted from blood. Subset meaning: CD45RA+ positively selected. The chain links TRBV6-5 to TRBJ2-7; 9 nucleotides align to TRBD1. The source is a man aged 30 to 45 in good health. The CDR3: CASSQGQGNYEQYF. The CDR3 region has the DNA TGTGCCAGCAGCCAGGGACAGGGCAACTACGAGCAGTACTTC.